Given below is one T cell receptor (beta chain) in context. The CDR3 length is 15 residues. Germline values: CDR1 SGHTA, CDR2 FQGNSA. Unmatched junction bases numbered 7, after V lost 5 bases and J lost 7 bases. Assay: immunoSEQ multiplex PCR; the TCRdb copy retains only in-frame clones and omits some. Here the sample spans about 300,000 clones, 89% being singletons. Participant ages covered about 18 to 100 years across 20 to 25 US areas. Grouping used clinical history reported by participants in a survey and questionnaire. Recovery among Cohort 3 donors was established by two negative PCRs, clearance, or symptom resolution. These data belong to a study of blood T cell repertoires in COVID-19.

This chain connects TRBV7-2 to TRBJ2-7, with 14 nucleotides matching TRBD2. The clonotype was recovered from a man aged 55-75 years who had recovered from COVID-19. Sample: PBMCs or T cells enriched from blood (not recorded which). The CDR3 protein is CASSRGLAGVQEQYF. In DNA, the CDR3 is TGTGCCAGCAGCAGGGGACTAGCGGGAGTTCAAGAGCAGTACTTC.